Listed here is a single T cell receptor (beta chain). Trimming at V came to 5 bases and at J to 1 base, leaving 7 bases not matched to a gene. CDR3 size: 15 residues. Germline CDR1 and CDR2: SGHTS and YDEGEE. The deep-level immunoSEQ assay was used. This table comes from immunoSEQ multiplex PCR, and its TCRdb copy is limited to in-frame clones, with some not included. Altogether approximately 2,300,000 clones are present, around 93% being singletons, with the ten largest covering around 0.4%. This sample is drawn from a study of shared clonotypes between healthy human individuals. At the level of the study: CD4 naive and CD4 memory each took three plates per donor, while CD8 naive took two and CD8 memory one.

The study drew all its donors from Caucasian adults living in Nashville, Tennessee. The chain combines TRBV5-8 with TRBJ2-5; 8 bases map to TRBD2. The clonotype comes from a young man in good health. Some clones in this sample may be carry-over from other donors' samples. Input material: naive CD4+ T cells from PBMCs. Subset defined: CD45RA+ positively selected. CDR3 sequence (DNA): TGTGCCAGCAGAACTACCGGGGGGGTCCAAGAGACCCAGTACTTC. Translated: CASRTTGGVQETQYF.